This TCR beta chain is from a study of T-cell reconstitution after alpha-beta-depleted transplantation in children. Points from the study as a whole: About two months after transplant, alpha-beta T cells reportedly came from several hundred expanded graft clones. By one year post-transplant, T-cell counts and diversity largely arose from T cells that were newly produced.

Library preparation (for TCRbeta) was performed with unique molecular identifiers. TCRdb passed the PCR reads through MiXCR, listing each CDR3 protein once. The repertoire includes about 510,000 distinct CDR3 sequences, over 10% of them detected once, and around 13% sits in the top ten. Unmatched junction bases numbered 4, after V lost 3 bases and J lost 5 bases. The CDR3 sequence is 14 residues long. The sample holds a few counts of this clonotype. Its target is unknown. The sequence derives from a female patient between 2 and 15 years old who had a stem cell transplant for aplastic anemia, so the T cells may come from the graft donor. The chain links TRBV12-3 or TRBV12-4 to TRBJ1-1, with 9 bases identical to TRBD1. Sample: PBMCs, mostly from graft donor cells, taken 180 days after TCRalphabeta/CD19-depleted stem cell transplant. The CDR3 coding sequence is TGTGCCAGCAGTTTGGACAGGGGAGTGACTGAAGCTTTCTTT. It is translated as CASSLDRGVTEAFF.